This T cell receptor (beta chain) was observed in a study of cytomegalovirus exposure and HLA in healthy donors. This clone has a single count. The target antigen is unknown. The PCR ran on 60 Vbeta and 13 Jbeta primers. Generated by immunoSEQ multiplex PCR, the TCRdb table keeps only in-frame clones and is missing some. The sample has just over 200,000 clones, around four fifths seen once; the top ten hold 2.5% to 3.5%. The CDR3 extends over 11 amino acids. Trimming took 9 bases from V and 7 from J, leaving 12 bases between them. From germline, CDR1 is SNHLY and CDR2 FYNNEI. Whole-study findings and limits: The Asian-associated ancestry cluster reportedly had fewer N-insertions than the approximately 610-donor mean in a later analysis.

The sequence derives from a woman aged 40 to 50 in good health and CMV-seronegative. Source material: PBMCs. This rearrangement joins TRBV2 to TRBJ1-1; a weak D match, TRBD1 (6 bases). In nucleotides, the CDR3 is TGTGCCAGGAGGGACACCCTTGAAGCTTTCTTT. Translated, it gives CARRDTLEAFF.